This T cell receptor (beta chain) derives from a study of T cells after yellow fever vaccination. Study outcomes and limitations: Post-booster reappearance was seen for most primary-vaccination clones (about 96% CD4, 75% to 90% CD8). Researchers cautioned that FACS-sorted repertoires could harbor abundant clonotypes contaminating from the bulk population. Weaker overall, the secondary response nonetheless peaked faster (day 5 versus 15).

There are many counts of this clonotype. Its specificity is unknown. There are 13 residues in the CDR3. Germline lookup yields CDR1 MNHEY and CDR2 SVGEGT. V lost 5 bases and J lost 4; bases outside the gene matches: 1. Template-switching 5'RACE yielded the TCR cDNA; a universal primer site and UMIs were added in the process. TCRdb redid the calling of the 5' RACE reads with MiXCR, one entry per CDR3 protein. The data hold around 120,000 distinct CDR3 sequences, with 7.2% observed a single time. This chain connects TRBV6-2 or TRBV6-3 to TRBJ1-2, with TRBD1 matching over 10 bases. Sequencing was performed on CD4+ T cells sorted from PBMCs, taken around 45 days after the first yellow fever vaccination. This clonotype originated in a man between 18 and 35 years old who received the YFV17D yellow fever vaccine. The CDR3 loop is CASSRDRGYGYTF. The CDR3 nucleotides are TGTGCCAGCAGTCGGGACAGGGGCTATGGCTACACCTTC.